These 31 T cell receptor beta chains share one sample of origin, sequenced in a study of blood T cell repertoires in COVID-19. Using immunoSEQ multiplex PCR, the repertoire was profiled, and TCRdb retains in-frame clones only, with some absent. This table has some 94,000 clones, about four fifths appearing once. The sequencing input was peripheral blood. These receptors all stem from a man aged 70-80 years with active or convalescent COVID-19.

The genes are TRBV6-4 and TRBJ2-3; 8 bases are a match to TRBD2. Germline CDR1 is MRHNA and CDR2 is SNTAGT. Trimming took 10 bases from V and 2 from J; bases not matched to a gene: 11. CDR3 length: 15 residues. In DNA, the CDR3 is TGTGCCACATCGTCGGCGGGGGGAATCACAGATACGCAGTATTTT. This codes for CATSSAGGITDTQYF.

The chain combines TRBV19 with TRBJ1-1; 11 bases fit TRBD1. The germline V gene encodes CDR1 LNHDA and CDR2 SQIVND (reference sequence). There are 15 residues in the CDR3. J was trimmed by 3 bases and V by 6 bases; bases with no gene match: 6. This CDR3 reads CASRMSGQGDTEAFF. CDR3 sequence (DNA): TGTGCCAGTAGGATGTCGGGACAGGGGGACACTGAAGCTTTCTTT.

J is TRBJ1-3 and V is TRBV5-5, with 9 bases fitting TRBD1. The CDR3 length is 17 residues. V trimming: 0 bases; J trimming: 3 bases; junction bases outside the gene matches: 7. Germline CDR1 reads SGHKS; CDR2 reads YYEKEE (reference sequence). This CDR3 reads CASSLAAGTGSGNTIYF. In DNA, the CDR3 is TGTGCCAGCAGCTTGGCTGCTGGGACAGGGAGTGGAAACACCATATATTTT.

The chain uses TRBV5-1 and TRBJ2-3, with TRBD2 identical over 14 bases. CDR1 and CDR2 from the germline V gene are SGHRS and YFSETQ. This CDR3 has 18 amino acids. V dropped 4 bases and J dropped 4; count of bases not matched to a gene: 11. Here the CDR3 DNA reads TGCGCCAGCAGCGGAGCCGGGACTAGCGGGGGAGTCGCAGATACGCAGTATTTT. Residues: CASSGAGTSGGVADTQYF. Using reference TRBV5-1 and TRBJ2-3 for the parts outside the CDR3, the full variable domain is KAGVTQTPRYLIKTRGQQVTLSCSPISGHRSVSWYQQTPGQGLQFLFEYFSETQRNKGNFPGRFSGRQFSNSRSEMNVSTLELGDSALYLCASSGAGTSGGVADTQYFGPGTRLTVL.

The chain links TRBV2 to TRBJ1-1; 7 bases fit TRBD1. The CDR3 is 16 amino acids. The V gene end was trimmed by 6 bases and the J gene end by 3 bases; junction bases not matched to a gene: 13. Germline-derived CDR1 and CDR2 are SNHLY and FYNNEI. The CDR3 coding sequence is TGTGCCAGCAGGATGGCGCCAGGGGGAGTTGACACTGAAGCTTTCTTT. Residues: CASRMAPGGVDTEAFF.

The rearrangement links TRBV25-1 to TRBJ1-2, with 7 bases aligning to TRBD1. Germline V lookup: CDR1 MGHDK, CDR2 SYGVNS. This CDR3 is 15 amino acids long. Germline trimming cut 3 bases from V and 8 bases from J; bases unmatched to any gene: 12. The CDR3 sequence is CASSEVDREGSGYTF. DNA for the CDR3: TGTGCCAGCAGTGAGGTTGACAGGGAAGGATCCGGCTACACCTTC.

The chain has TRBV19 and TRBJ2-5; 8 positions agree with TRBD2. The CDR3 is 17 amino acids. From germline, CDR1 is LNHDA and CDR2 SQIVND (reference sequence). V lost 6 bases to trimming and J lost 2 bases; unmatched junction nucleotides: 14. CDR3 region: CASSSPEILAEQETQYF. CDR3 DNA: TGTGCCAGTAGCTCACCGGAAATACTAGCGGAACAAGAGACCCAGTACTTC. Filled out from reference TRBV19 and TRBJ2-5, the complete variable domain reads DGGITQSPKYLFRKEGQNVTLSCEQNLNHDAMYWYRQDPGQGLRLIYYSQIVNDFQKGDIAEGYSVSREKKESFPLTVTSAQKNPTAFYLCASSSPEILAEQETQYFGPGTRLLVL.

The V gene is TRBV5-1, the J gene TRBJ2-5; the match to TRBD2 covers 12 bases. With V trimmed by 4 bases and J by 1 base, 5 bases remained unmatched. The CDR3 sequence is 16 residues long. CDR1 and CDR2 from the germline V gene are SGHRS and YFSETQ. The CDR3 DNA is TGCGCCAGCAGCAAAACTAGCGGGGGGCCCCAAGAGACCCAGTACTTC. Translating gives CASSKTSGGPQETQYF.

The chain joins TRBV30 to TRBJ1-1, with 9 bases identical to TRBD1. The J segment lost 4 bases and the V segment lost 3 bases, leaving 3 bases of the junction unmatched. The CDR3 contains 13 residues. Germline CDR1 is GTSNPN and CDR2 is SVGIG (reference sequence). Written as DNA, the CDR3 is TGTGCCTGGAGGGGACAGGGTGTCACTGAAGCTTTCTTT. Protein: CAWRGQGVTEAFF.

For this clone: At the DNA level, this CDR3 is encoded by other sequences in the same sample as well. The chain employs TRBV3-1 (or the pseudogene TRBV3-2) and TRBJ1-1; TRBD1 agrees at 8 bases. Per germline, CDR1 LGHDT and CDR2 YNNKEL (reference sequence). V dropped 5 bases and J dropped 5; count of bases not matched to a gene: 7. CDR3 length equals 14 residues. The CDR3 sequence: CASSLGQGGTEAFF. The DNA for the CDR3 is TGTGCCAGCAGCTTAGGACAGGGAGGTACTGAAGCTTTCTTT.

CDR3 nucleotides: TGTGCCACCAGCAGAGATATATTTGGAAACACCATATATTTT. Amino acids: CATSRDIFGNTIYF. J is TRBJ1-3 and V is TRBV15; D remains unclear. Trimming removed 0 bases from V and 3 bases from J, with 6 bases in between. Germline V lookup: CDR1 LNHNV, CDR2 YYDKDF (reference sequence). CDR3 length equals 14 residues.

The J gene is TRBJ1-4, the V gene TRBV3-1 (or the pseudogene TRBV3-2); TRBD1 matches 10 bases. The CDR3 totals 22 residues. CDR1 LGHDT and CDR2 YNNKEL come from the germline V gene (reference sequence). The ends lost 3 bases at V and 1 base at J; junction bases unmatched: 20. CDR3 DNA: TGTGCCAGCAGCCATACAATTCGGCCGGGACAGGGGAGAGTCGGAACTAATGAAAAACTGTTTTTT. Protein sequence: CASSHTIRPGQGRVGTNEKLFF.

V usage is TRBV30 and J usage is TRBJ1-4; 8 bases match TRBD1. Germline V gives CDR1 GTSNPN, CDR2 SVGIG (reference sequence). The CDR3 totals 14 residues. V lost 2 bases to trimming and J lost 7 bases; unmatched junction nucleotides: 6. CDR3 loop: CAWSLGTGSEKLFF. CDR3 nucleotides: TGTGCCTGGAGTCTGGGGACAGGCAGTGAAAAACTGTTTTTT.

As to this clone: At one end the junction does not follow the germline gene, possibly because of a read error. The J gene is TRBJ2-3, the V gene TRBV7-7; D is possibly TRBD1 (6 bases). Per germline, CDR1 SSHAT and CDR2 FNYEAQ (reference sequence). The CDR3 consists of 16 residues. This CDR3 is CASSPNRVLGTDTQYF. CDR3 DNA: TGTGCTAGCAGCCCGAACAGGGTCTTGGGCACAGATACGCAGTATTTT.

The chain has TRBV2 and TRBJ1-5; tentative D call: TRBD1 (6 bases). The CDR3 is made up of 14 amino acids. Per the germline V gene, CDR1 is SNHLY and CDR2 is FYNNEI. The germline V and J ends were trimmed by 7 bases and 6 bases, with 16 bases remaining between them. The DNA of the CDR3 is TGTGCCAGCACGGACAGCACAATCAGTCAGCCCCAGCATTTT. Translated: CASTDSTISQPQHF.

This CDR3 is CASSKDRVTEAFF. Here the CDR3 DNA reads TGTGCCAGCAGCAAGGACAGGGTCACTGAAGCTTTCTTT. The chain is built from TRBV9 and TRBJ1-1; 8 bases align to TRBD1. Germline CDR1 SGDLS, CDR2 YYNGEE. The trim removed 4 bases at V and 4 bases at J, leaving 3 bases unmatched. The CDR3 consists of 13 residues.

This chain connects TRBV19 to TRBJ2-1; no firm D call. Trimming stripped 6 bases from V and 3 bases from J, with 18 bases between. Germline loops: CDR1 LNHDA, CDR2 SQIVND (reference sequence). The CDR3 runs 16 residues. CDR3 sequence (DNA): TGTGCCAGTAGCCTACCCGGGTTGGGTAGCTACAATGAGCAGTTCTTC. It specifies CASSLPGLGSYNEQFF.

This clone was seen a handful of times. The chain employs TRBV5-1 and TRBJ2-4; 10 nucleotides align to TRBD2. Per germline, CDR1 SGHRS and CDR2 YFSETQ. The CDR3 sequence is 17 residues long. V lost 2 bases, J lost 2 bases, and 7 bases stayed unmatched. This CDR3 reads CASSFLLAGDPKNIQYF. The CDR3, as DNA: TGCGCCAGCAGCTTCCTCCTAGCGGGGGATCCCAAAAACATTCAGTACTTC.

This clone was observed a handful of times. The V gene is TRBV30, the J gene TRBJ2-5; 7 nucleotides line up with TRBD1. Germline CDR1 is GTSNPN and CDR2 is SVGIG (reference sequence). There are 12 residues in the CDR3. Unmatched junction bases numbered 6, after V lost 4 bases and J lost 7 bases. CDR3 region: CAWTRQGGTQYF. CDR3 bases: TGTGCCTGGACTAGACAGGGTGGGACCCAGTACTTC.

Written as DNA, the CDR3 is TGTGCCAGCAGCGCCACAGACCGACTAGCGGGGTGGGAGCAGTACTTC. It translates to CASSATDRLAGWEQYF. This chain uses TRBV9 with TRBJ2-7, with 11 bases matching TRBD2. Germline V lookup: CDR1 SGDLS, CDR2 YYNGEE. The CDR3 runs 16 residues. V lost 3 bases, J lost 7 bases, and 12 bases stayed unmatched.

The chain combines TRBV6-5 with TRBJ1-2, with D perhaps matching TRBD1 (5 bases). Looked up from germline, CDR1 is MNHEY and CDR2 is SVGAGI. This CDR3 region has 15 residues. The V end lost 4 bases, the J end lost 0 bases, and 12 bases lay between the germline ends. The CDR3 reads CASSWRDGTNYGYTF. Written as DNA, the CDR3 is TGTGCCAGCAGTTGGCGGGACGGTACTAACTATGGCTACACCTTC.

The chain combines TRBV6-2 or TRBV6-3 with TRBJ2-7; 8 bases are shared with TRBD2. The CDR3 is made up of 15 amino acids. Trimming took 6 bases from V and 2 from J; bases not matched to a gene: 9. In germline, CDR1 is MNHEY, CDR2 SVGEGT. CDR3 sequence (DNA): TGTGCCAGCAGCCGGGGGGGGGCCGAGGCCTACGAGCAGTACTTC. Amino acid sequence: CASSRGGAEAYEQYF.

V is TRBV27 and J is TRBJ1-2; 7 positions agree with TRBD1. There are 14 residues in the CDR3. Germline trimming cut 5 bases from V and 4 bases from J; bases unmatched to any gene: 7. Germline values: CDR1 MNHEY, CDR2 SMNVEV (reference sequence). The CDR3 bases are TGTGCCAGCAGTAGACAGGGACCCCCCTATGGCTACACCTTC. Its translation is CASSRQGPPYGYTF.

This chain uses TRBV3-1 (or the pseudogene TRBV3-2) with TRBJ1-1; D ambiguous. The CDR3 covers 14 residues. V was shortened by 2 bases and J by 1 base, with 8 bases between the two germline ends. The germline V gene has CDR1 LGHDT and CDR2 YNNKEL (reference sequence). CDR3 coding DNA: TGTGCCAGCAGCCAACGGGATTCGAACACTGAAGCTTTCTTT. Its translation: CASSQRDSNTEAFF.

This sequence joins TRBV27 and TRBJ1-2; TRBD1 is a possible D gene (5 bases). Per germline, CDR1 MNHEY and CDR2 SMNVEV (reference sequence). V shed 5 bases and J shed 4 bases, with 17 bases lying between them. The CDR3 contains 15 residues. The CDR3 DNA sequence: TGTGCCAGCAGTCCCTATTCCAGGGCGGCCTATGGCTACACCTTC. Amino acid sequence: CASSPYSRAAYGYTF.

This clone was found once. The genes are TRBV4-2 and TRBJ1-5, with D possibly matching TRBD1 (6 bases). V lost 0 bases, J lost 2 bases, and 14 bases lay in between. This CDR3 comprises 17 residues. Germline loops: CDR1 LGHNA, CDR2 YNFKEQ. Here the CDR3 DNA reads TGTGCCAGCAGCCAAGATCAGGACAGCCCCCGCAATCAGCCCCAGCATTTT. Translation gives CASSQDQDSPRNQPQHF.

The chain employs TRBV2 and TRBJ1-6, with 7 positions matching TRBD1. With V trimmed by 8 bases and J by 6 bases, 10 bases remained unmatched. CDR1 is SNHLY and CDR2 is FYNNEI in the germline V gene. CDR3 length equals 15 residues. The CDR3: CASEGARVSNSPLHF. The CDR3 DNA sequence: TGTGCCAGCGAGGGGGCGCGGGTTAGTAATTCACCCCTCCACTTT.

This chain links TRBV28 with TRBJ1-1; D gene unclear. V lost 7 bases and J lost 10, with 22 bases in between. In germline, CDR1 is MDHEN, CDR2 SYDVKM. The CDR3 sequence is 14 residues long. The CDR3 spells CASTDGLAPFVAFF. DNA for the CDR3: TGTGCCAGCACCGACGGACTGGCCCCCTTTGTAGCTTTCTTT.

The chain joins TRBV12-5 to TRBJ2-3, with D possibly being TRBD1 (6 bases). CDR1 and CDR2 from the germline V gene are LGHNT and FRNRAP. The CDR3 runs 14 residues. Trimming left V 7 bases short and J 3 bases short, with 14 bases between. The CDR3 DNA is TGTGCTAGTGCCTTAGGGGGTATAACAGATACGCAGTATTTT. This encodes CASALGGITDTQYF. Full variable domain (rest looked up from reference TRBV12-5 and TRBJ2-3): DARVTQTPRHKVTEMGQEVTMRCQPILGHNTVFWYRQTMMQGLELLAYFRNRAPLDDSGMPKDRFSAEMPDATLATLKIQPSEPRDSAVYFCASALGGITDTQYFGPGTRLTVL.

The rearrangement uses TRBV19 and TRBJ1-5; weak D call: TRBD1 (5 bases). Trimming pared 4 bases from V and 3 bases from J, leaving 22 bases between. CDR3 size: 18 residues. Per the germline V gene, CDR1 is LNHDA and CDR2 is SQIVND (reference sequence). The CDR3 reads CASSRGRGLEGNNQPQHF. For the CDR3, the DNA is TGTGCCAGTAGTAGAGGGAGGGGATTGGAAGGAAACAATCAGCCCCAGCATTTT.

The chain uses TRBV15 and TRBJ1-4, with D possibly matching TRBD1 (6 bases). This CDR3 has 16 residues. The germline gives CDR1 LNHNV, CDR2 YYDKDF (reference sequence). Trimming pared 2 bases from V and 8 bases from J, leaving 18 bases between. The chain's CDR3 is CATSRPSQGIGEKLFF. CDR3 nucleotide sequence: TGTGCCACCAGCAGACCTTCACAGGGAATTGGAGAAAAACTGTTTTTT.